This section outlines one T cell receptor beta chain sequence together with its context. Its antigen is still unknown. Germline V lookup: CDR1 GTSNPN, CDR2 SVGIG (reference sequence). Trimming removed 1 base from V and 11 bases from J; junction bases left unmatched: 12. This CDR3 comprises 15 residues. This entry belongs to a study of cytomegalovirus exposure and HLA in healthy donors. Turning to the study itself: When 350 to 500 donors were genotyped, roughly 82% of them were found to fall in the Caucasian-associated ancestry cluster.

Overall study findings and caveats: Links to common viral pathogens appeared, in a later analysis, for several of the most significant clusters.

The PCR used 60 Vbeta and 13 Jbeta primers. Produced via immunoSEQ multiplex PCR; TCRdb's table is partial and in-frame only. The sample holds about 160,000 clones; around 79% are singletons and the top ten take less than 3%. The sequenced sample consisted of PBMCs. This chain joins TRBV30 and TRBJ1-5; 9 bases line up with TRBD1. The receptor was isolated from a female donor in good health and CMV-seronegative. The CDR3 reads CAWSGRGQGPSAQHF. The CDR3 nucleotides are TGTGCCTGGAGTGGACGAGGACAGGGGCCATCAGCCCAGCATTTT. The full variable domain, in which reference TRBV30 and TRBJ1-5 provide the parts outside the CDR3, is SQTIHQWPATLVQPVGSPLSLECTVEGTSNPNLYWYRQAAGRGLQLLFYSVGIGQISSEVPQNLSASRPQDRQFILSSKKLLLSDSGFYLCAWSGRGQGPSAQHFGDGTRLSIL.